The source of this T cell receptor (beta chain) is a study of T cell changes during pregnancy in multiple sclerosis. This CDR3 region has 13 residues. Germline assignment: CDR1 LNHDA and CDR2 SQIVND (reference sequence). With V trimmed by 9 bases and J by 3 bases, 1 base remained unmatched. Profiling relied on immunoSEQ multiplex PCR, and the TCRdb table lists in-frame clones only, not all of them. This table has around 100,000 clones, 80% to 95% appearing once. The sample here was peripheral blood, taken in the third trimester of pregnancy. The receptor comes from a female donor with multiple sclerosis, enrolled in a pregnancy study. The V gene is TRBV19, the J gene TRBJ2-3; TRBD2 aligns across 12 bases. The CDR3 nucleotides are TGTGCCAGCGGGACTAGCGGGACAGATACGCAGTATTTT. As protein: CASGTSGTDTQYF.